Listed below are T cell receptor beta chains from one sample, sequenced in a study of sequential checkpoint blockade in melanoma. Libraries were prepared by immunoSEQ multiplex PCR; TCRdb keeps only in-frame clonotypes and omits some of them. The sample contains more than 10,000 clones, 25% to 30% of which appear only once. The material sequenced was tumor tissue (inferred from file names), taken from a patient given nivolumab and ipilimumab in sequence. The receptors derive from a human donor with melanoma. The conserved cysteine and the conserved F or W are not part of the CDR3 here. Where a row states a size, it is once, few, many or the class of an expanded clone; other rows omit it.

TRBV11-3	TRBJ1-2	many	ASSLVTGGHGYT
TRBV11-3	TRBJ2-2	few	ASRPTSGGYTGELF
TRBV11-3	TRBJ2-5	few	ASSSRSARGWEETQY
TRBV30	TRBJ2-3	-	AWSAPGITDTQY
TRBV23-1	TRBJ1-1	-	ASSVRDRGYTEAF
TRBV11-3	TRBJ1-2	few	ASSSQGPARGYT
TRBV5-1	TRBJ2-1	-	ASNPPQGYNEQF
TRBV19	TRBJ2-6	-	ASSPFGGDTFSGANVLT
TRBV30	TRBJ1-4	-	AWSFQGVYEKLF
TRBV29-1	TRBJ1-3	few	SVEGGAGNTIY
TRBV5-1	TRBJ2-7	-	ASSLGSASGGIYEQY
TRBV6-8	TRBJ1-1	-	ASSYAWGGNTEAF
TRBV5-1	TRBJ2-1	-	ASSPGQGPRNEQF
TRBV28	TRBJ2-1	-	ASSEGTSGGARNEQF
TRBV19	TRBJ1-5	-	ASSYGNRGPQPQH
TRBV30	TRBJ1-5	few	AWSPKGGHQPQH
TRBV25-1	TRBJ1-4	-	ASGGQGVGEKLF
TRBV18	TRBJ2-1	-	ASSPGVLHYNEQF
TRBV23-1	TRBJ1-6	-	ASSQDLGRSLNSPLH
TRBV25-1	TRBJ2-7	-	ASCGSSYEQY
TRBV11-3	TRBJ1-4	few	ASNTRQGGEKLF
TRBV30	TRBJ1-1	-	AWSDRGLNTEAF
TRBV5-1	TRBJ2-5	-	ASSFRDRGQETQY
TRBV11-3	TRBJ2-3	-	ASSLDPAGGQDTQY
TRBV19	TRBJ1-1	few	ASSVQRKNTEAF
TRBV11-3	TRBJ2-3	many	ASSLILGAGTDTQY
TRBV6-4	TRBJ1-2	-	ATLDLHGYT
TRBV6-8	TRBJ1-1	few	ASSDPSPGKNTEAF
TRBV6-8	TRBJ2-7	many	ASSSPQGALVYEQY
TRBV11-3	TRBJ1-1	-	ASSLGQEAIEAF
TRBV10-2	TRBJ2-7	-	ASSATDRGIGEQY
TRBV9	TRBJ2-3	-	ASSSPQGLAGGPSDTQY
TRBV6-8	TRBJ1-4	few	ASSPPGFEKLF
TRBV28	TRBJ1-5	-	ASSLERYSNQPQH
TRBV30	TRBJ1-4	few	AWTMQGAGEKLF
TRBV11-3	TRBJ1-6	-	ASSPHRDRYNSPLH
TRBV19	TRBJ2-1	-	ASSMTSGGAYNEQF
TRBV30	TRBJ2-6	few	AWSVLGQANVLT
TRBV11-3	TRBJ1-4	-	ASSLMGAATNEKLF
TRBV11-3	TRBJ2-3	medium-sized	ASSVGWVAGATTDTQY
TRBV29-1	TRBJ2-3	few	SVEAQGSGGAQDTQY
TRBV11-3	TRBJ2-2	-	ASSFRAASFSGELF
TRBV11-3	TRBJ1-2	medium-sized	ASSTEVIGGEDYGYT
TRBV30	TRBJ2-7	-	AWSLGGLKVQY
TRBV6-8	TRBJ1-5	few	ASSVTSSNQPQH
TRBV9	TRBJ1-2	many	ASSLPNDRVYGYT
TRBV11-3	TRBJ2-1	few	ASSQPGRLNEQF
TRBV5-1	TRBJ1-4	-	ASSTQGTGEKLF
TRBV5-1	TRBJ2-5	-	ASSLGLAAETQY
TRBV19	TRBJ2-5	-	ASTPTAPWQETQY
TRBV29-1	TRBJ1-1	-	SVKTGNLNTEAF
TRBV6-8	TRBJ2-2	-	ASSYGGINTGELF
TRBV6-1	TRBJ2-7	few	ASSEARAEQY
TRBV6-8	TRBJ1-6	-	ASSYRQVSPLH
TRBV30	TRBJ1-2	-	ARDRGLPNGYT
TRBV30	TRBJ1-3	few	AWESWTGSGNTIY
TRBV10-2	TRBJ2-5	-	ATAGLSKGETQY
TRBV11-3	TRBJ1-5	few	ASSLGTGVHQPQH
TRBV5-1	TRBJ2-6	-	ASSRTGDPPSGANVLT